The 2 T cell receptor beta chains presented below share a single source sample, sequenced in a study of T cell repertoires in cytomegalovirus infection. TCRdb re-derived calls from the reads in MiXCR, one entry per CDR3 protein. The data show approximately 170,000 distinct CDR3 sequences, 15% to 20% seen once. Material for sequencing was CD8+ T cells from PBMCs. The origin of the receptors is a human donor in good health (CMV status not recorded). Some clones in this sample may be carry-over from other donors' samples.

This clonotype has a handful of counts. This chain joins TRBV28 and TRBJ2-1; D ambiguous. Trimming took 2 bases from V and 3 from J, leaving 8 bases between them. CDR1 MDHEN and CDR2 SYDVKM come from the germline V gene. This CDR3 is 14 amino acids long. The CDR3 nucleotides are TGTGCCAGCAGTTTAAGTTTAGGCTACAATGAGCAGTTCTTC. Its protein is CASSLSLGYNEQFF.

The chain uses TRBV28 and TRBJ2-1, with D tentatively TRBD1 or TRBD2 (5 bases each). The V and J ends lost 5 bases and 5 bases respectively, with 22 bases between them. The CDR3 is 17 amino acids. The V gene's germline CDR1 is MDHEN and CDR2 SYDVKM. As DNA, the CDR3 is TGTGCCAGCAGTATCTTACCCGGGGCTAGCACCCACAATGAGCAGTTCTTC. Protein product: CASSILPGASTHNEQFF.